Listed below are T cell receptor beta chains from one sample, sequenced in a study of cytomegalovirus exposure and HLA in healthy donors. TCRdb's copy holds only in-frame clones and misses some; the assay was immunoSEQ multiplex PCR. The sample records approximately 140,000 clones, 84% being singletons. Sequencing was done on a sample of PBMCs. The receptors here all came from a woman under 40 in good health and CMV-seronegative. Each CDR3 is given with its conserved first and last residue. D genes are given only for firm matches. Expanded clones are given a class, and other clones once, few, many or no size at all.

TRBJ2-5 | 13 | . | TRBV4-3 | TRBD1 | CASRNTGEETQYF | TGCGCCAGTCGAAATACAGGGGAGGAGACCCAGTACTTC
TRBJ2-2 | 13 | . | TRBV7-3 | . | CASSSRGTGELFF | TGTGCCAGCAGCTCAAGGGGCACCGGGGAGCTGTTTTTT
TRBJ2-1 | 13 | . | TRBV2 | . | CAIWEGPGDEQFF | TGTGCCATCTGGGAAGGCCCGGGGGATGAGCAGTTCTTC
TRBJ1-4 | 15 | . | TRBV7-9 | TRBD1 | CASSQPGTGFEKLFF | TGTGCCAGCAGCCAACCCGGGACAGGGTTTGAAAAACTGTTTTTT
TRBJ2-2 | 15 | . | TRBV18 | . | CASSPDRQNTGELFF | TGTGCCAGCTCACCCGACAGGCAGAACACCGGGGAGCTGTTTTTT
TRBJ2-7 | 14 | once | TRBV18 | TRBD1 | CASSPAGQGYEQYF | TGTGCCAGCTCACCGGCGGGACAGGGGTACGAGCAGTACTTC
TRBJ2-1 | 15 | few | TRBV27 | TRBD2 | CASRWTSGANAAQFF | TGTGCCAGCAGGTGGACTAGCGGGGCTAATGCGGCGCAGTTCTTC
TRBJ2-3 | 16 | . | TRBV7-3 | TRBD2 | CASSLSSGGLADTQYF | TGTGCCAGCAGCTTAAGTAGCGGGGGGCTGGCAGATACGCAGTATTTT
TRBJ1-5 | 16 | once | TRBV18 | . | CASSPSQGAGNQPQHF | TGTGCCAGCTCACCTTCCCAGGGTGCGGGCAATCAGCCCCAGCATTTT
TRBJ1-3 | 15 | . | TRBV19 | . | CASSTTGYSGNTIYF | TGTGCCAGTAGTACGACAGGTTATTCTGGAAACACCATATATTTT
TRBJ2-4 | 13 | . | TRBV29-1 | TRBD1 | CSARDREKNIQYF | TGCAGCGCTCGGGACAGAGAGAAAAACATTCAGTACTTC
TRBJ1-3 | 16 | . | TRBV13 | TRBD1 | CASSDRGPFSGNTIYF | TGTGCCAGCTCGGACAGGGGGCCCTTCTCTGGAAACACCATATATTTT
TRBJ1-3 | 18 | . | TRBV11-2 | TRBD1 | CASSSNGDRVFFGNTIYF | TGTGCCAGCAGCTCCAATGGGGACAGGGTTTTTTTTGGAAACACCATATATTTT
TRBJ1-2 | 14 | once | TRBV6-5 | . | CASSRTGNTYGYTF | TGTGCCAGCAGTCGCACAGGAAATACCTATGGCTACACCTTC
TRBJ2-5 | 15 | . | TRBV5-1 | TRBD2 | CASSLSIAGWETQYF | TGCGCCAGCAGCTTATCTATAGCGGGGTGGGAGACCCAGTACTTC
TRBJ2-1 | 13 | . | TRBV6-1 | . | CASRGQGGIVQFF | TGTGCCAGCAGAGGGCAAGGAGGGATCGTGCAGTTCTTC
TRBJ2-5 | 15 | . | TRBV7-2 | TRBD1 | CASSLGQGNQGTQYF | TGTGCCAGCAGCTTAGGACAGGGTAATCAGGGGACCCAGTACTTC
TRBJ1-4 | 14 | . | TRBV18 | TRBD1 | CASSPGTGGEKLFF | TGTGCCAGCTCACCCGGGACAGGCGGGGAAAAACTGTTTTTT
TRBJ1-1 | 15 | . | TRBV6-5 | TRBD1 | CASSSRQGMNTEAFF | TGTGCCAGCAGTTCCCGACAGGGAATGAACACTGAAGCTTTCTTT
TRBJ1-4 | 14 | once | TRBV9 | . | CASSVRDESEKLFF | TGTGCCAGCAGCGTCCGGGATGAGTCTGAAAAACTGTTTTTT
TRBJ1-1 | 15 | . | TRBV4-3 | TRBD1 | CASSHRTGGLSEAFF | TGCGCCAGCAGCCACAGGACAGGGGGCCTTTCTGAAGCTTTCTTT
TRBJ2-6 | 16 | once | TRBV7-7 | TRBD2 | CASSSGGGSGANVLTF | TGTGCCAGCAGCTCCGGGGGGGGATCTGGGGCCAACGTCCTGACTTTC
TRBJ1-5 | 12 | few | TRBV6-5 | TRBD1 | CASRTGDQPQHF | TGTGCCAGCAGAACAGGGGACCAGCCCCAGCATTTT
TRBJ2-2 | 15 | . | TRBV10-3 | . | CAISERTVNTGELFF | TGTGCCATCAGCGAGCGGACAGTCAACACCGGGGAGCTGTTTTTT
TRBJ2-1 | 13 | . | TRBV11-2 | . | CASSLSLNNEQFF | TGTGCCAGCAGCTTAAGTCTAAATAATGAGCAGTTCTTC
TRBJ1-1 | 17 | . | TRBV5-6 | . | CASSLGMTGLMNTEAFF | TGTGCCAGCAGCTTGGGGATGACAGGCCTCATGAACACTGAAGCTTTCTTT
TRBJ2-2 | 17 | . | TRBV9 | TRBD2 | CASSPRMGRENTGELFF | TGTGCCAGCAGCCCCCGGATGGGGAGGGAGAACACCGGGGAGCTGTTTTTT
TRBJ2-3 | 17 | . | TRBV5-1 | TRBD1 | CASSLATGGSRTDTQYF | TGCGCCAGCAGCTTGGCCACAGGGGGTTCACGCACAGATACGCAGTATTTT
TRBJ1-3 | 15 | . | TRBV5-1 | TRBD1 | CASSSGTASGNTIYF | TGCGCCAGCAGCTCTGGGACAGCCTCTGGAAACACCATATATTTT
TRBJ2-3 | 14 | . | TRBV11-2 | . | CASSINPGTDTQYF | TGTGCCAGCAGCATAAACCCAGGGACAGATACGCAGTATTTT
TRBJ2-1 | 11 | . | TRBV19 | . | CASSPGYKQFF | TGTGCCAGCTCTCCGGGGTACAAGCAGTTCTTC
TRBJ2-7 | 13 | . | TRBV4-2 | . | CASSQAGAYEQYF | TGTGCCAGCAGCCAAGCAGGGGCCTACGAGCAGTACTTC
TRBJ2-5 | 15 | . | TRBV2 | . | CASSAMTGYQETQYF | TGTGCCAGCAGTGCCATGACAGGTTACCAAGAGACCCAGTACTTC
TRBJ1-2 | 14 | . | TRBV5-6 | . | CASSYRDRSYGYTF | TGTGCCAGCAGCTATAGAGACAGATCCTATGGCTACACCTTC
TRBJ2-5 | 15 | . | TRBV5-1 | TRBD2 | CASSGQRGTQETQYF | TGCGCCAGCAGTGGGCAGCGGGGGACCCAAGAGACCCAGTACTTC
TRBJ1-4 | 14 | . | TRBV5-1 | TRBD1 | CASSLTGGNEKLFF | TGCGCCAGCAGCTTGACAGGGGGGAATGAAAAACTGTTTTTT
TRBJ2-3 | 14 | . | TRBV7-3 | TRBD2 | CASGRGSMTDTQYF | TGTGCCAGCGGGAGGGGAAGTATGACAGATACGCAGTATTTT
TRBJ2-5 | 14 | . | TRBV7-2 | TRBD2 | CASRAGGKEETQYF | TGTGCCAGCAGAGCGGGGGGTAAAGAAGAGACCCAGTACTTC
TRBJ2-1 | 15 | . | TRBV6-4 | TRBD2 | CASSELAGEYNEQFF | TGTGCCAGCAGTGAACTAGCGGGTGAATACAATGAGCAGTTCTTC
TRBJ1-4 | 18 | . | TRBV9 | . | CASSVGSGGGATNEKLFF | TGTGCCAGCAGCGTAGGTTCTGGTGGGGGCGCAACTAATGAAAAACTGTTTTTT
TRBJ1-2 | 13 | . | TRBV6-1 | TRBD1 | CASRDRATYGYTF | TGTGCCAGCCGGGACAGGGCCACCTATGGCTACACCTTC
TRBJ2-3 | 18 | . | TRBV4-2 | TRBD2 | CASSQDTGLAGSTDTQYF | TGTGCCAGCAGCCAAGATACCGGACTAGCGGGGAGCACAGATACGCAGTATTTT
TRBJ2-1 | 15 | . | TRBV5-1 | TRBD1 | CASSLRTGGYNEQFF | TGCGCCAGCAGCTTACGGACAGGGGGATACAATGAGCAGTTCTTC
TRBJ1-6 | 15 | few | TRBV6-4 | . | CASSVRGSYNSPLHF | TGTGCCAGCAGTGTAAGGGGCTCCTATAATTCACCCCTCCACTTT
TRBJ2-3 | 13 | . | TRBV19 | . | CASSMSFTDTQYF | TGTGCCAGTAGTATGAGTTTCACAGATACGCAGTATTTT
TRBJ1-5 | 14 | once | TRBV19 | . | CASNGEGFGQPQHF | TGTGCCAGTAACGGCGAGGGCTTCGGACAGCCCCAGCATTTT
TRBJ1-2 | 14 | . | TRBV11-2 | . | CASSLVPGKDGYTF | TGTGCCAGCAGCTTAGTTCCAGGGAAGGATGGCTACACCTTC
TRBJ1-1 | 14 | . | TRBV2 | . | CASRSGFMNTEAFF | TGTGCCAGCAGGTCGGGATTTATGAACACTGAAGCTTTCTTT
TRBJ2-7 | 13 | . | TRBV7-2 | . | CASSLYHASEQYF | TGTGCCAGCAGCTTATATCATGCGTCCGAGCAGTACTTC
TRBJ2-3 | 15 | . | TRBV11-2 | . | CASSLGDIGADTQYF | TGTGCCAGCAGCCTAGGGGACATCGGCGCAGATACGCAGTATTTT
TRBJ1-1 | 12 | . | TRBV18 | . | CASSPSGTEAFF | TGTGCCAGCTCACCCTCAGGGACTGAAGCTTTCTTT